This T cell receptor (beta chain) was captured in a study of post-analysis software for immune sequencing data. In the study overall: Relapsing-remitting, secondary progressive and progressive-relapsing courses of multiple sclerosis were included. Notes on the study in general: Patients used five TRBV segments, including TRBV5-6, TRBV5-1 and TRBV20-1, more often than controls. Samples from one preparation batch, clustered by F measure, grouped strongly together.

Note on this clonotype: As yet, its antigen is unknown. This may be a read error: a much more frequent sequence differs by one nucleotide.

Germline V lookup: CDR1 KGHDR, CDR2 SFDVKD. Trimming removed 6 bases at V and 10 bases at J, with 18 bases between. The CDR3 spans 14 residues. Prepared TCR beta cDNA libraries contained unique molecular identifiers. Via MiXCR, TCRdb re-called the PCR reads, giving one row per CDR3 protein. This table has 170,000 or so distinct CDR3 sequences, 25% to 35% appearing once. The TCR sequence derives from a girl under 18 with multiple sclerosis. V gene TRBV24-1 combines with J gene TRBJ2-1; D not certain. The sample comprised blood. The CDR3 sequence: CATSIGDISMEQFF. CDR3 sequence (DNA): TGTGCCACCAGTATTGGGGATATATCGATGGAGCAGTTCTTC.